This T cell receptor (beta chain) came from a study of T cell responses to AZD1222 COVID-19 vaccine. The method was immunoSEQ multiplex PCR; TCRdb's version includes in-frame clones alone and lacks a portion of them. The table includes about 66,000 clones, about 93% detected once. The CDR3 is 15 amino acids. Trimming at V came to 3 bases and at J to 2 bases, leaving 3 bases not matched to a gene. Germline V gene sequence: CDR1 PRHDT, CDR2 FYEKMQ (reference sequence). This clone was counted between two and nine times. Its antigen is not known. Study-level points and caveats: The study sampled repertoires only after the peak T cell response.

The origin of this receptor is an adult who received the MenACWY meningococcal vaccine as a control. The sequences come from peripheral blood, collected 28 days after the second dose of the MenACWY control vaccine. The chain recombines TRBV13 with TRBJ2-3; 9 nucleotides agree with TRBD2. The CDR3 sequence: CASSFPSGDTDTQYF. CDR3 DNA: TGTGCCAGCAGCTTCCCTAGCGGGGACACAGATACGCAGTATTTT.